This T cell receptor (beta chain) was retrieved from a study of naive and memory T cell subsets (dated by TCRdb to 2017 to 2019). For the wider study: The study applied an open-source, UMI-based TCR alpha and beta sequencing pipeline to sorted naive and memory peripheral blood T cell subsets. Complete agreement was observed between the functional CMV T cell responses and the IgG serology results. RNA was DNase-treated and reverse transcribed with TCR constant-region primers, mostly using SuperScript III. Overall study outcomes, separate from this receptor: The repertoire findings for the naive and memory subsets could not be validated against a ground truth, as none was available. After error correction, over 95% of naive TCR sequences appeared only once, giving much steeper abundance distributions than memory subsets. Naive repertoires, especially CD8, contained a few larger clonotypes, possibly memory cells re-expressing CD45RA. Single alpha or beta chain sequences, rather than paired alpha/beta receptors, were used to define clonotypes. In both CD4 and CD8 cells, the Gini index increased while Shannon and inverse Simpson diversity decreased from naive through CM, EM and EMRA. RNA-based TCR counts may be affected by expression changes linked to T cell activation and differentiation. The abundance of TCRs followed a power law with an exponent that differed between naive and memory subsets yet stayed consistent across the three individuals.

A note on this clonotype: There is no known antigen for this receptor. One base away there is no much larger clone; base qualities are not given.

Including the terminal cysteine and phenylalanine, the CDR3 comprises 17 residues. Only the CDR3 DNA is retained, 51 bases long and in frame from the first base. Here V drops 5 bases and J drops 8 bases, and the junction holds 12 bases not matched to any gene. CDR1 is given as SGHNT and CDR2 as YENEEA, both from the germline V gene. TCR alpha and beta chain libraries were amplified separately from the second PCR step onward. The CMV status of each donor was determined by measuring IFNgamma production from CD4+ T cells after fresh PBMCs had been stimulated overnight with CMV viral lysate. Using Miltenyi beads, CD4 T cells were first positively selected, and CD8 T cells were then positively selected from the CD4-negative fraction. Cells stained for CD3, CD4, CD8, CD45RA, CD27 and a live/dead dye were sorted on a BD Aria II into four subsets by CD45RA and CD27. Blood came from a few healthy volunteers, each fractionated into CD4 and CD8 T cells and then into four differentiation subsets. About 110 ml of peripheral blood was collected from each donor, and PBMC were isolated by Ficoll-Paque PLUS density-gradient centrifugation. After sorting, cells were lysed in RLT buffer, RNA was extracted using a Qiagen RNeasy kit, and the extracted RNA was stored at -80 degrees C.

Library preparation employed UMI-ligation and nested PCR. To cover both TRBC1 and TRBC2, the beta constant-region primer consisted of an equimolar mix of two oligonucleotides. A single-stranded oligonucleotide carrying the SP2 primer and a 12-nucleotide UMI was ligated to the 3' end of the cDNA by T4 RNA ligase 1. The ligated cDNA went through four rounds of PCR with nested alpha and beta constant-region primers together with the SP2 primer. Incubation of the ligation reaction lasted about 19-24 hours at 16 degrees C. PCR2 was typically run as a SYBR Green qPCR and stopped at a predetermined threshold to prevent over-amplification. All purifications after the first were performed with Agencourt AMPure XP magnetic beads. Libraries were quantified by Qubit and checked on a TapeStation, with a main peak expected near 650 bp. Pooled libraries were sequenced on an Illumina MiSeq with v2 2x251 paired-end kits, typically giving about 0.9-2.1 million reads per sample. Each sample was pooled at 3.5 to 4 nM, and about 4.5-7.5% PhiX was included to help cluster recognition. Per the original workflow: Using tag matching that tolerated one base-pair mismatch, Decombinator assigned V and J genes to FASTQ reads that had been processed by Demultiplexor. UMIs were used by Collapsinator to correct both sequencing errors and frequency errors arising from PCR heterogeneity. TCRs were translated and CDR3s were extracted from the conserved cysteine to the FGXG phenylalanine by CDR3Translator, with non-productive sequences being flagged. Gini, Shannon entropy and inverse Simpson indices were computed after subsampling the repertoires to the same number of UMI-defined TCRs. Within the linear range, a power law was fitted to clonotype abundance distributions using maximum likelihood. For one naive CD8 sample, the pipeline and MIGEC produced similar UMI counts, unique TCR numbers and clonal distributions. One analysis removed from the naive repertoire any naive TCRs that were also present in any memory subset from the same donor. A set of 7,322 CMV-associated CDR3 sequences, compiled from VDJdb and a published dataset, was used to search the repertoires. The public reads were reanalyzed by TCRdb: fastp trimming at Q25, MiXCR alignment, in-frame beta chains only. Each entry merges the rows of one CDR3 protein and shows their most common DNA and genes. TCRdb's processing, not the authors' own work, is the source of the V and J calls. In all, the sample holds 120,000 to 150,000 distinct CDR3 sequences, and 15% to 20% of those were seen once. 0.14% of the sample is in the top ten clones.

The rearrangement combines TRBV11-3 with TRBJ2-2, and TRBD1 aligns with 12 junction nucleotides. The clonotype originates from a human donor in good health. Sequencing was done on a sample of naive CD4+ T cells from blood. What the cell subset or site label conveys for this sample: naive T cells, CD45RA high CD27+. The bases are TGTGCCAGCAGCCCGGGGGACAGGGGGCCCGGTGATGGGGAGCTGTTTTTT. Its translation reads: CASSPGDRGPGDGELFF.